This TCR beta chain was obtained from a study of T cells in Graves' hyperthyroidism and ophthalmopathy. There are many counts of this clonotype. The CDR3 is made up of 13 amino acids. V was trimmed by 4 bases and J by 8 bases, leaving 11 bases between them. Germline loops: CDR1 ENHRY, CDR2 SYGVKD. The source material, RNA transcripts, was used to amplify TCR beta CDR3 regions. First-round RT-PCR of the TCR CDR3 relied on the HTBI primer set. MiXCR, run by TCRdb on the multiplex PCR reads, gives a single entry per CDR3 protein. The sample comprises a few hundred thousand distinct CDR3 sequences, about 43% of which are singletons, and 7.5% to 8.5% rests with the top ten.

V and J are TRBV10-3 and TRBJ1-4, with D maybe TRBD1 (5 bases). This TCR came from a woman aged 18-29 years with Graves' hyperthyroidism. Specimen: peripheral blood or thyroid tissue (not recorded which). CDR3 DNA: TGTGCCATCAGTGTGGGGGGAAAGGAAAAACTGTTTTTT. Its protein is CAISVGGKEKLFF.